The 17 T cell receptor beta chains below all came from one sample that was sequenced in a study of graft-versus-host responses after intestinal transplantation. These TCRs are of unknown antigen specificity. Sequencing was performed with immunoSEQ multiplex PCR; in TCRdb, only in-frame clones are kept and a portion is missing. Of roughly 100,000 clones listed, more than 85% are singletons. The sample in question was unstimulated CD8+ T cells sorted from spleen or lymph node cells, obtained before intestinal transplant. The receptors here all came from a human donor who received an intestinal transplant.

The rearrangement uses TRBV11-2 and TRBJ1-3; no clear D gene. Germline V gene lookup returns CDR1 SGHAT and CDR2 FQNNGV. V was clipped by 2 bases and J by 0 bases, with 8 bases between them. The CDR3 extends over 15 amino acids. The CDR3 loop is CASSLHPPSGNTIYF. The DNA for the CDR3 is TGTGCCAGCAGCTTACACCCCCCCTCTGGAAACACCATATATTTT.

The chain is built from TRBV6-1 and TRBJ1-2, with a tentative D call TRBD1 (6 bases). The germline V gene encodes CDR1 MNHNS and CDR2 SASEGT. Between the trimmed V and J ends, which lost 7 bases and 7 bases, there was a span of 13 bases. This CDR3 contains 12 residues. CDR3 loop: CASKGGVSGYTF. The CDR3 DNA follows: TGTGCCAGCAAGGGGGGTGTCTCTGGCTACACCTTC.

J is TRBJ2-7 and V is TRBV13; 8 nucleotides align to TRBD2. The CDR3 contains 15 residues. Trimming cost V 3 bases and J 2 bases; bases outside gene matches: 6. Germline V gene sequence: CDR1 PRHDT, CDR2 FYEKMQ (reference sequence). CDR3 protein: CASSLDSGETYEQYF. CDR3 bases: TGTGCCAGCAGCTTGGATAGCGGGGAAACCTACGAGCAGTACTTC.

The chain carries TRBV12-5 and TRBJ1-1; D is ambiguous. The CDR3 has 13 amino acids. V was pared by 7 bases and J by 0 bases, with 9 bases between. Germline V gene sequence: CDR1 LGHNT, CDR2 FRNRAP. The CDR3 bases are TGTGCTAGTGAGCCGGAACTGAACACTGAAGCTTTCTTT. Translation: CASEPELNTEAFF.

The genes are TRBV6-5 and TRBJ1-1, with D tentatively TRBD1 (6 bases). V was trimmed by 5 bases and J by 5 bases, leaving 15 bases between them. The germline V gene encodes CDR1 MNHEY and CDR2 SVGAGI. This CDR3 is built from 14 residues. For the CDR3, the DNA is TGTGCCAGCAGTGGGGCCGGGGGGCGAACTGAAGCTTTCTTT. Amino acids: CASSGAGGRTEAFF.

The chain joins TRBV6-1 to TRBJ1-5, with D maybe TRBD1 (5 bases). The germline gives CDR1 MNHNS, CDR2 SASEGT. The CDR3 length is 14 residues. V gave up 2 bases and J gave up 4 bases, with 9 bases separating them. CDR3 DNA sequence: TGTGCCAGCAGTGAACTCAGGGCTAATCAGCCCCAGCATTTT. Translated: CASSELRANQPQHF.

This chain joins TRBV7-9 and TRBJ1-2, with 10 bases lining up with TRBD1. After removal of 1 base from V and 8 bases from J, the junction contained 7 bases not matched to a gene. The length of the CDR3 is 15 residues. The germline gives CDR1 SEHNR, CDR2 FQNEAQ (reference sequence). In DNA form, the CDR3 reads TGTGCCAGCAGCTTAGACAGAGACAGGGGGCACGGCTACACCTTC. Encoded protein: CASSLDRDRGHGYTF.

CDR3: CASSPQGQGGQKQYF. As DNA, the CDR3 is TGCGCCAGCAGCCCGCAGGGACAGGGAGGCCAAAAGCAGTACTTC. This chain links TRBV5-1 with TRBJ2-7, with 9 positions matching TRBD1. This CDR3 spans 15 amino acids. Trimming took 4 bases from V and 8 from J; bases not matched to a gene: 13. The germline V gene encodes CDR1 SGHRS and CDR2 YFSETQ.

J is TRBJ2-7 and V is TRBV7-9; 8 bases are shared with TRBD2. CDR1 is SEHNR, CDR2 FQNEAQ, per germline (reference sequence). CDR3 length: 14 residues. V lost 1 base, J lost 3 bases, and 2 bases stayed unmatched. CDR3: CASSLGSGVYEQYF. As DNA, the CDR3 is TGTGCCAGCAGCTTAGGTAGCGGGGTCTACGAGCAGTACTTC.

J is TRBJ2-1 and V is TRBV29-1; 7 nucleotides agree with TRBD2. V dropped 6 bases and J dropped 8; count of bases not matched to a gene: 4. Germline CDR1 is SQVTM and CDR2 is ANQGSEA. The CDR3 contains 11 residues. The chain's CDR3 is CSVPRGDEQFF. Here the CDR3 DNA reads TGCAGCGTCCCCCGGGGGGATGAGCAGTTCTTC.

V is TRBV7-6 and J is TRBJ1-5; D is unclear. This CDR3 is 15 amino acids long. Trimming shortened V by 2 bases and J by 4 bases, and 12 bases separated the two germline ends. The germline V gene encodes CDR1 SGHVS and CDR2 FNYEAQ. The CDR3 nucleotides read TGTGCCAGCAGCTTAAGGGCAGGCACAAATCAGCCCCAGCATTTT. Protein: CASSLRAGTNQPQHF.

The chain is built from TRBV7-6 and TRBJ2-3, with D perhaps matching TRBD1 (6 bases). With 7 bases removed from V and 3 bases from J, the gap between germline ends came to 14 bases. The CDR3 extends over 14 amino acids. Germline V gene lookup returns CDR1 SGHVS and CDR2 FNYEAQ. The CDR3 here is CASTHLGATDTQYF. CDR3 bases: TGTGCCAGCACCCATTTGGGGGCTACAGATACGCAGTATTTT.

This clone was picked up a small number of times. The chain combines TRBV13 with TRBJ1-2, with 8 bases matching TRBD1. Germline CDR1 reads PRHDT; CDR2 reads FYEKMQ (reference sequence). This CDR3 spans 13 amino acids. V shed 4 bases and J 8 bases; nucleotides not matched to a gene: 6. CDR3 nucleotide sequence: TGTGCCAGCAGCTCGGGACAGGATTTAGGCTACACCTTC. Amino acids: CASSSGQDLGYTF.

The CDR3: CASSYSSGALGEQFF. As DNA, the CDR3 is TGTGCCAGCAGTTATAGTAGCGGGGCCCTAGGAGAGCAGTTCTTC. The chain links TRBV27 to TRBJ2-1; 8 bases line up with TRBD2. Germline V lookup: CDR1 MNHEY, CDR2 SMNVEV (reference sequence). The J segment lost 10 bases and the V segment lost 4 bases, leaving 12 bases of the junction unmatched. The CDR3 is made up of 15 amino acids.

The chain employs TRBV4-1 and TRBJ2-5; 10 bases agree with TRBD2. This CDR3 is 16 amino acids long. J gave up 5 bases and V 0 bases, and 6 bases lay outside the gene matches. Germline CDR1 is MGHRA and CDR2 is YSYEKL. DNA of the CDR3: TGCGCCAGCAGCCAAGAAGCGGGGGGGCCTGAGGAGACCCAGTACTTC. Encoded protein: CASSQEAGGPEETQYF.

The rearrangement joins TRBV10-2 to TRBJ2-7; weak D call: TRBD1 (6 bases). In germline, CDR1 is WSHSY, CDR2 SAAADI. The CDR3 runs 14 residues. V was pared by 6 bases and J by 2 bases, with 14 bases between. The CDR3 sequence: CASRDPGQTYEQYF. DNA of the CDR3: TGCGCCAGCAGAGACCCGGGACAAACCTACGAGCAGTACTTC.

The V gene is TRBV6-1, the J gene TRBJ2-1; D is uncertain. Germline V gives CDR1 MNHNS, CDR2 SASEGT. Trimming removed 4 bases at V and 8 bases at J, with 9 bases between. This CDR3 region has 12 residues. CDR3 DNA sequence: TGTGCCAGCAGTGGCCCAAGCGATGAGCAGTTCTTC. As protein: CASSGPSDEQFF.